The entry below gives a single TCR beta chain sequence along with its context. The data originate from a study of control samples from healthy donors and cancer patients. This CDR3 is built from 13 residues. The ends were cut back, 4 bases at V and 2 bases at J, with 8 bases in the middle. Germline loops: CDR1 LNHDA, CDR2 SQIVND (reference sequence). Sequencing used immunoSEQ multiplex PCR; TCRdb keeps in-frame clones, though not all of them. The sample holds 150,000 or so clones, around 96% seen once. The receptor's source is a man aged 35 to 55 in good health. Sequencing was carried out using blood. This chain links TRBV19 with TRBJ1-2, with D maybe TRBD1 (5 bases). In nucleotides, the CDR3 is TGTGCCAGTAGTAACGGGGGGAACTATGGCTACACCTTC. Protein sequence: CASSNGGNYGYTF. The full variable domain, completed using reference TRBV19 and TRBJ1-2, is DGGITQSPKYLFRKEGQNVTLSCEQNLNHDAMYWYRQDPGQGLRLIYYSQIVNDFQKGDIAEGYSVSREKKESFPLTVTSAQKNPTAFYLCASSNGGNYGYTFGSGTRLTVV.